A single sample gave rise to the 8 T cell receptor beta chains below, sequenced in a study of T cell changes during pregnancy in multiple sclerosis. The protocol was immunoSEQ multiplex PCR, while the TCRdb copy is restricted to in-frame clones and leaves out a portion. The sample lists 50,000 to 70,000 clones, more than 85% occurring once. This material consisted of peripheral blood, taken in the first trimester of pregnancy. These receptors all stem from a female donor with multiple sclerosis, enrolled in a pregnancy study.

The V and J genes are TRBV10-3 and TRBJ2-3; 8 nucleotides line up with TRBD2. The CDR3 length is 14 residues. The trim removed 0 bases at V and 10 bases at J, leaving 6 bases unmatched. Germline CDR1 reads ENHRY; CDR2 reads SYGVKD. The CDR3 is CAISESIAGSAQYF. In DNA form, the CDR3 reads TGTGCCATCAGTGAGTCGATAGCGGGGTCGGCGCAGTATTTT.

V gene TRBV18 combines with J gene TRBJ2-7, with D hard to call. The CDR3 sequence is 13 residues long. In germline, CDR1 is KGHSH, CDR2 LQKENI. Deletions cut 3 bases from V and 6 bases from J, with 12 bases between. The CDR3 coding sequence is TGTGCCAGCTCACCTGGCGGTACGGGCGAGCAGTACTTC. Its translation: CASSPGGTGEQYF.

This chain links TRBV7-3 with TRBJ2-3; D is ambiguous. Germline V lookup: CDR1 SGHTA, CDR2 FQGTGA. Deletions cut 5 bases from V and 2 bases from J, with 11 bases between. The CDR3 is made up of 14 amino acids. CDR3 nucleotide sequence: TGTGCCAGCAGCAGACACAGTTCCACAGATACGCAGTATTTT. Protein sequence: CASSRHSSTDTQYF.

J is TRBJ2-4 and V is TRBV6-5, with TRBD2 as a possible D gene (5 bases). Germline values: CDR1 MNHEY, CDR2 SVGAGI. V was cut by 0 bases and J by 0 bases, with 9 bases left in between. CDR3 length: 16 amino acids. The CDR3 loop reads CASSYSRDGAKNIQYF. In DNA form, the CDR3 reads TGTGCCAGCAGTTACTCGAGGGATGGAGCCAAAAACATTCAGTACTTC.

Sample share makes this clone medium-sized. This rearrangement joins TRBV6-4 to TRBJ2-2, with 8 nucleotides matching TRBD2. V lost 3 bases and J lost 3; bases outside the gene matches: 3. The CDR3 is made up of 15 amino acids. The germline V gene encodes CDR1 MRHNA and CDR2 SNTAGT. The CDR3 is CASSENGGDTGELFF. CDR3 nucleotide sequence: TGTGCCAGCAGTGAGAACGGGGGGGACACCGGGGAGCTGTTTTTT.

The V call is TRBV29-1, the J call TRBJ2-2; D perhaps matches TRBD1 (6 bases). V lost 4 bases and J 2 bases, leaving 8 bases between the germline ends. The CDR3 runs to 13 residues. Germline V gene sequence: CDR1 SQVTM, CDR2 ANQGSEA. The CDR3 sequence: CSVGTANTGELFF. CDR3 in DNA: TGCAGCGTTGGGACAGCCAACACCGGGGAGCTGTTTTTT.

CDR3 DNA sequence: TGTGCCAGTAGTATATGGACAGGGGGTGATACGCAGTATTTT. Translation: CASSIWTGGDTQYF. The rearrangement joins TRBV19 to TRBJ2-3; TRBD1 agrees at 10 bases. The junction had 2 bases not matched to a gene; V was cut back by 2 bases and J by 6 bases. Germline V CDR1 and CDR2: LNHDA, SQIVND (reference sequence). The CDR3 runs to 14 residues.

The V gene is TRBV9, the J gene TRBJ1-1, with D perhaps TRBD1 (6 bases). Germline assignment: CDR1 SGDLS and CDR2 YYNGEE. The CDR3 has 15 amino acids. Between the trimmed V and J ends, which lost 1 base and 1 base, there was a span of 11 bases. CDR3 region: CASSVIVGQNTEAFF. In nucleotides, the CDR3 is TGTGCCAGCAGCGTAATTGTGGGACAGAACACTGAAGCTTTCTTT.